The clone carrying this TCR beta chain was seen a few times. The data were taken from a study of identical twins. TCRdb recomputed calls from the 5' RACE reads with MiXCR, one row per CDR3 protein. The sample carries 430,000 or so distinct CDR3 sequences, 20% to 25% recorded once. CDR3 length: 16 residues. Trimming removed 9 bases at V and 6 bases at J, with 25 bases between. The data also belong to a second study, concerning T cells expressing NK-cell markers. From that second work: Five or six of the donors carried dominant NKG2C+ clonotypes that took up roughly 1.0-8% of their CD8+ T cells.

The chain joins TRBV12-3 or TRBV12-4 to TRBJ2-3; TRBD2 might be the D (6 bases). The sample consisted of CD4+ T cells sorted from blood. This TCR came from a woman under 30 in good health. CDR3 DNA sequence: TGTGCCAGTAGGGCTGGCGGGGCCTTTTTCTCTGATACGCAGTATTTT. It encodes CASRAGGAFFSDTQYF.